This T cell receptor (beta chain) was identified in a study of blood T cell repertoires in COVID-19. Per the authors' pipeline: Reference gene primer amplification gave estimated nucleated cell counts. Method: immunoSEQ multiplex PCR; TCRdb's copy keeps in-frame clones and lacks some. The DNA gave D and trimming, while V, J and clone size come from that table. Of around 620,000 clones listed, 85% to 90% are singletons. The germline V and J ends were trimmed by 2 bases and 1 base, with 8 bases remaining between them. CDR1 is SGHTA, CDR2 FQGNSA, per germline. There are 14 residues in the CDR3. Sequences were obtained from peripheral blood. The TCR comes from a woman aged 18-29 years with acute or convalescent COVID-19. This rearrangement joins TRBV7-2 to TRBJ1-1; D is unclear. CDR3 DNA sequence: TGTGCCAGCAGCTTATATGGGCAGAACACTGAAGCTTTCTTT. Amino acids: CASSLYGQNTEAFF. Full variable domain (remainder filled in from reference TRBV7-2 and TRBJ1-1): GAGVSQSPSNKVTEKGKDVELRCDPISGHTALYWYRQSLGQGLEFLIYFQGNSAPDKSGLPSDRFSAERTGGSVSTLTIQRTQQEDSAVYLCASSLYGQNTEAFFGQGTRLTVV.